The clone carrying this T cell receptor (beta chain) has only a few counts. Its antigen is undetermined. The sample comes from a study of cytomegalovirus exposure and HLA in healthy donors. Study findings and constraints: Later analysis indicated greater clonal expansion among HLA-associated TCR beta chains than among equally common other chains. Presence/absence analyses took donor sequencing depth as roughly uniform. TCR beta chains numbering 164 were designated cytomegalovirus-associated.

The PCR had 60 Vbeta and 13 Jbeta primers. Only in-frame clones appear in the TCRdb table, and some are missing; sequencing was by immunoSEQ multiplex PCR. This sample has roughly 120,000 clones, with 6.5% to 9.5% found just once. From germline, CDR1 is MNHNS and CDR2 SASEGT. V was shortened by 1 base and J by 1 base, with 7 bases between the two germline ends. This CDR3 is built from 14 residues. Nominally healthy donors were sampled, though unrecorded immune exposures were likely. The sequence came from a man between 35 and 55 years old in good health and CMV-seronegative. Sequencing input: PBMCs. The chain employs TRBV6-1 and TRBJ2-5; D uncertain. The CDR3 coding sequence is TGTGCCAGCAGTGAAGGTAGAGTCCAAGAGACCCAGTACTTC. This encodes CASSEGRVQETQYF.